This entry describes one T cell receptor (beta chain). Semi-nested PCR with Nested Universal Primer A followed constant-region reverse priming of full-length variable regions. TCRdb reanalysed the 5' RACE reads using MiXCR and keeps one entry per CDR3 protein. The sample has about 53,000 distinct CDR3 sequences, around 25% seen once. The sequencing sample was made of tumor-infiltrating naive CD4+ T cells sorted from the breast tumor. Subset meaning: naive CD4+ T cells, CD4+CD45RA+CD25-. The receptor's source is a female donor with breast cancer.

The CDR3 DNA follows: TGTGCCAGCAGCTCTAGCGGGAGGGGAGAGCAGTACTTC. Translated, it gives CASSSSGRGEQYF. V gene TRBV7-2 combines with J gene TRBJ2-7; 12 bases match TRBD2. V dropped 4 bases and J dropped 7; count of bases not matched to a gene: 2. Germline CDR1 is SGHTA and CDR2 is FQGNSA. The CDR3 totals 13 residues.